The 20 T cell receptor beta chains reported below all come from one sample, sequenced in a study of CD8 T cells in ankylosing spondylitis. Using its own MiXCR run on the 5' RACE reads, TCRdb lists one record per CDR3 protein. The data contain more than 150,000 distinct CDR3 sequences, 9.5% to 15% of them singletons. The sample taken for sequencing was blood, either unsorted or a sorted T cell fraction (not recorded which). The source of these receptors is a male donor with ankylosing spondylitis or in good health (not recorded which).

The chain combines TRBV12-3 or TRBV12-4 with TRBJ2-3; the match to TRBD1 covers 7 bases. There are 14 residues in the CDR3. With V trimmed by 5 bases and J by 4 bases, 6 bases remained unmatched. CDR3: CASSQTGNADTQYF. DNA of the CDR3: TGTGCCAGCAGTCAGACAGGGAATGCAGATACGCAGTATTTT.

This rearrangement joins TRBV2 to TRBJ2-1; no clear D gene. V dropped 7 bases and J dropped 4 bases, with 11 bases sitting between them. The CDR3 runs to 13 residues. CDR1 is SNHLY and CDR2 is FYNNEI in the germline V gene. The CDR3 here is CASISDLYNEQFF. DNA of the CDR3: TGTGCCAGCATCTCTGACTTATACAATGAGCAGTTCTTC.

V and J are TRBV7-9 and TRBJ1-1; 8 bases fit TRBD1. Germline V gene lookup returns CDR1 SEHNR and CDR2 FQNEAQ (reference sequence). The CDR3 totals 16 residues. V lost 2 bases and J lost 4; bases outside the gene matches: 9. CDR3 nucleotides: TGTGCCAGCAGCTTATTGCCAGGGGGCGCGAGCACTGAAGCTTTCTTT. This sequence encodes CASSLLPGGASTEAFF.

CDR3 sequence reads: CASSYSWQNEQYF. The CDR3 DNA follows: TGTGCCAGCAGTTACTCCTGGCAGAACGAGCAGTACTTC. The rearrangement joins TRBV6-5 to TRBJ2-7; D unresolved. This CDR3 region has 13 residues. CDR1 and CDR2 from the germline V gene are MNHEY and SVGAGI. Trimming removed 0 bases from V and 5 bases from J, with 8 bases in between.

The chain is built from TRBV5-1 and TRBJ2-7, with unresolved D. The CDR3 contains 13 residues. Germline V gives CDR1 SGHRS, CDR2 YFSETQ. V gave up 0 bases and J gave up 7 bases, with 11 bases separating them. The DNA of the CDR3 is TGCGCCAGCAGCTTGGTAAGGACGGAGGAGCAGTACTTC. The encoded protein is CASSLVRTEEQYF.

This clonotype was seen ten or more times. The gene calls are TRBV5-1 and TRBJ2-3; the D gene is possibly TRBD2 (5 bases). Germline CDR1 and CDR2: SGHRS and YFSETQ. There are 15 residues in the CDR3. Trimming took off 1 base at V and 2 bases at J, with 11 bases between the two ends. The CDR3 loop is CASSLWSGHTDTQYF. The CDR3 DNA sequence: TGCGCCAGCAGCTTGTGGAGCGGCCACACAGATACGCAGTATTTT.

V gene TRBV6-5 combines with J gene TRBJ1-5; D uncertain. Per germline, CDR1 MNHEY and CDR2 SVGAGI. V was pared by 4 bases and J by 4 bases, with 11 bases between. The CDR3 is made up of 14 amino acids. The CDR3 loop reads CASSFSVENQPQHF. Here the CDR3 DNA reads TGTGCCAGCAGTTTTTCTGTTGAAAATCAGCCCCAGCATTTT.

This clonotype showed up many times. CDR3 region: CASSFYPDNEQFF. In nucleotides, the CDR3 is TGTGCCAGCAGTTTCTACCCGGACAATGAGCAGTTCTTC. The J gene is TRBJ2-1, the V gene TRBV27, with D unresolved. The CDR3 has 13 residues. V dropped 3 bases and J dropped 5 bases, with 8 bases sitting between them. Germline V gene lookup returns CDR1 MNHEY and CDR2 SMNVEV (reference sequence).

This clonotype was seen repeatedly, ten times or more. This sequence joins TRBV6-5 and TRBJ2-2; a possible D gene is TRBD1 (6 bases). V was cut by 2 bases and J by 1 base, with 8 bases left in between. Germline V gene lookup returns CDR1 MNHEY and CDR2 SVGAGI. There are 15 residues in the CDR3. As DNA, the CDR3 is TGTGCCAGCAGTTACGGCAGGGGGAACACCGGGGAGCTGTTTTTT. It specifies CASSYGRGNTGELFF.

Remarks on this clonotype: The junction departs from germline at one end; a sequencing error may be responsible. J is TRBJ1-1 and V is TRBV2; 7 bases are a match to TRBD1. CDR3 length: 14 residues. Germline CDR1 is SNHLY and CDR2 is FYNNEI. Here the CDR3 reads CASSEKTGNSEAFF. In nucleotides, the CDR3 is TGTGCCAGCAGTGAAAAGACAGGGAACAGTGAAGCTTTCTTT.

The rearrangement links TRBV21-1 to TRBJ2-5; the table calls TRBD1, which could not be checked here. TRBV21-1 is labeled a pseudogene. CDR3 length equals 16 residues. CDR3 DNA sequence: TGTGCCAGCAGCAAACAACCCCCGGACAACCAAGAGACCCAGTACTTC. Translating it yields CASSKQPPDNQETQYF.

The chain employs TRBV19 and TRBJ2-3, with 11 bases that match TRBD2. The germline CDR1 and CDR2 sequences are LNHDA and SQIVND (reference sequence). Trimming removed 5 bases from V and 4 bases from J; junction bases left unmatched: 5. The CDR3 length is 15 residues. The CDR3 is CASSGLAGLSDTQYF. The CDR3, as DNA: TGTGCCAGTAGTGGACTAGCGGGTTTATCAGATACGCAGTATTTT.

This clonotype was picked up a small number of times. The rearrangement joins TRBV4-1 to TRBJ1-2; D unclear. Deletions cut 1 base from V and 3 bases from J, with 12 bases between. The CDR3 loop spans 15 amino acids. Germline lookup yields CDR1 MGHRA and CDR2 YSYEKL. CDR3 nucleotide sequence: TGCGCCAGCAGCCAAGTAAGCCGGGGAGACTATGGCTACACCTTC. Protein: CASSQVSRGDYGYTF.

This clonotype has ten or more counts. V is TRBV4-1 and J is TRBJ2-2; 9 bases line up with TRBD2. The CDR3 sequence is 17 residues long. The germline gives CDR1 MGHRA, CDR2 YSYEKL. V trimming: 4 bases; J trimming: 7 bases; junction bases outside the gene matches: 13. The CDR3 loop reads CASSPLAAGGVDGELFF. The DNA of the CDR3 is TGCGCCAGCAGCCCCCTCGCAGCGGGAGGCGTGGACGGGGAGCTGTTTTTT.

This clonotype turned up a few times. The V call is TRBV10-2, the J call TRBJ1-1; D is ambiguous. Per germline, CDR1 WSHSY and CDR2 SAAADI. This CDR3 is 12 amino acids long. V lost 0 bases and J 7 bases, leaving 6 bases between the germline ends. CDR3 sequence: CASSESIDEAFF. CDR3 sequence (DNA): TGCGCCAGCAGTGAGTCGATAGATGAAGCTTTCTTT.

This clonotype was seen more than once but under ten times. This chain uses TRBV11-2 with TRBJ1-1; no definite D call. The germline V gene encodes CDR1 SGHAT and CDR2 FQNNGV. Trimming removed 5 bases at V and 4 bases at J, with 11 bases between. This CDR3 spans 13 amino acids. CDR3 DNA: TGTGCCAGCAGCCCTGGATTCGGCACTGAAGCTTTCTTT. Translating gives CASSPGFGTEAFF.

This CDR3 is CASSRGEWEDEKLFF. DNA for the CDR3: TGTGCCAGCAGTCGCGGGGAATGGGAGGATGAAAAACTGTTTTTT. J is TRBJ1-4 and V is TRBV12-3 or TRBV12-4; no firm D call. This CDR3 has 15 residues. V lost 5 bases, J lost 6 bases, and 16 bases lay in between.

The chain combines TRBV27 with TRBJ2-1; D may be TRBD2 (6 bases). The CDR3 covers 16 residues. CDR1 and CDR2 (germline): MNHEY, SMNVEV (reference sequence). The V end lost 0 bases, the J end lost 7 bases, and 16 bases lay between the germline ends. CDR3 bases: TGTGCCAGCAGTTTATCGTCGGGAGAGTGGAGGAATGAGCAGTTCTTC. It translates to CASSLSSGEWRNEQFF.

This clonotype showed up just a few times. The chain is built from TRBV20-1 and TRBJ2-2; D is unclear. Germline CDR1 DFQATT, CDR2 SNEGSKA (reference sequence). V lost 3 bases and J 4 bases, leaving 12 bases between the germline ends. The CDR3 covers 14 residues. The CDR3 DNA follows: TGCAGTGCTAGGGGGTCCTCCGGCACCGGGGAGCTGTTTTTT. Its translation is CSARGSSGTGELFF.

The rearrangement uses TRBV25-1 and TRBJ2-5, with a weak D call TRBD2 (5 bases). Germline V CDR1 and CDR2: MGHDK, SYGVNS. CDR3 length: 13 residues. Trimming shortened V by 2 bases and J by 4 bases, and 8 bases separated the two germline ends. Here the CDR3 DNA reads TGTGCCAGCAGTGAAGTCGGAGGAGAGACCCAGTACTTC. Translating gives CASSEVGGETQYF.